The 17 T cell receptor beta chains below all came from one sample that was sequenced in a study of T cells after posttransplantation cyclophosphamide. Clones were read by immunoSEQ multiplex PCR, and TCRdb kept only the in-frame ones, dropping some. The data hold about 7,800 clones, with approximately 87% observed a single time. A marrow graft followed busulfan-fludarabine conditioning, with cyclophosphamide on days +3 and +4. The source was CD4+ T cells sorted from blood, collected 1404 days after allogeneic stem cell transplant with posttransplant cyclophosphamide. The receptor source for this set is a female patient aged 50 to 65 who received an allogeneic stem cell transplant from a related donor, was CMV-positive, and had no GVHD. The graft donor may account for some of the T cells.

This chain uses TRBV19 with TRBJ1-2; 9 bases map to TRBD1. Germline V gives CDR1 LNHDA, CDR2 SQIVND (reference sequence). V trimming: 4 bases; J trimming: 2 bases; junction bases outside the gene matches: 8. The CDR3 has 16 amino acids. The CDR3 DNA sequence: TGTGCCAGTAGTAGAACCCGGGACAGGGTAAACTATGGCTACACCTTC. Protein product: CASSRTRDRVNYGYTF.

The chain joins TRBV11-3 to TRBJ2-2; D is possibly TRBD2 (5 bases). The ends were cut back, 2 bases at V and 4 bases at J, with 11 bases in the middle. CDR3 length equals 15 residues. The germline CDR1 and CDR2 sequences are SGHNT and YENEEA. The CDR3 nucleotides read TGTGCCAGCAGCTTACGGGCGGGCGGCACCGGGGAGCTGTTTTTT. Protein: CASSLRAGGTGELFF. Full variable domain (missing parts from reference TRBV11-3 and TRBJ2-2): EAGVVQSPRYKIIEKKQPVAFWCNPISGHNTLYWYLQNLGQGPELLIRYENEEAVDDSQLPKDRFSAERLKGVDSTLKIQPAELGDSAVYLCASSLRAGGTGELFFGEGSRLTVL.

CDR3 DNA sequence: TGTGCCAGCAGCTTGGTGGGCGTGGCAGATACGCAGTATTTT. Its translation: CASSLVGVADTQYF. The chain recombines TRBV5-4 with TRBJ2-3; D is unresolved. CDR1 and CDR2 (germline): SGHNT, YYREEE (reference sequence). CDR3 length: 14 residues. The germline V and J ends were trimmed by 0 bases and 4 bases, with 9 bases remaining between them. Complete variable domain (other parts from reference TRBV5-4 and TRBJ2-3): ETGVTQSPTHLIKTRGQQVTLRCSSQSGHNTVSWYQQALGQGPQFIFQYYREEENGRGNFPPRFSGLQFPNYSSELNVNALELDDSALYLCASSLVGVADTQYFGPGTRLTVL.

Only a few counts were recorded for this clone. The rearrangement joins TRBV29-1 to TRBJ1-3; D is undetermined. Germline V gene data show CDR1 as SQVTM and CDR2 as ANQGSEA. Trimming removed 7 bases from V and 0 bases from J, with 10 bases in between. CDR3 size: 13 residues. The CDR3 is CSAKRSSGNTIYF. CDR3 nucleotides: TGCAGCGCCAAGAGGAGCTCTGGAAACACCATATATTTT.

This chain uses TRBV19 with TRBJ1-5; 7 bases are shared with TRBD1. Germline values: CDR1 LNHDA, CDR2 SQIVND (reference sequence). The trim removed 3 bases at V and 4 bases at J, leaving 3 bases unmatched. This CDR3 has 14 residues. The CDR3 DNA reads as TGTGCCAGTAGTATCCAGGGGGGAAATCAGCCCCAGCATTTT. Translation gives CASSIQGGNQPQHF.

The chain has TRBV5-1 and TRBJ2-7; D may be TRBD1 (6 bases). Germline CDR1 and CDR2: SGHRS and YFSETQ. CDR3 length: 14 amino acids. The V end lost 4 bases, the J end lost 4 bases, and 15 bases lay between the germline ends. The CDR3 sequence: CASSPGTRSYEQYF. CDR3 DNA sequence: TGCGCCAGCAGCCCCGGGACACGCTCTTACGAGCAGTACTTC.

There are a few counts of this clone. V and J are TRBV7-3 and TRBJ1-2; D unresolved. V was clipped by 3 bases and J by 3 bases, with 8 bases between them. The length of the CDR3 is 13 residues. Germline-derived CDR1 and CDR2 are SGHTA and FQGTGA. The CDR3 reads CASSLRDDYGYTF. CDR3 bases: TGTGCCAGCAGCTTGCGGGATGACTATGGCTACACCTTC.

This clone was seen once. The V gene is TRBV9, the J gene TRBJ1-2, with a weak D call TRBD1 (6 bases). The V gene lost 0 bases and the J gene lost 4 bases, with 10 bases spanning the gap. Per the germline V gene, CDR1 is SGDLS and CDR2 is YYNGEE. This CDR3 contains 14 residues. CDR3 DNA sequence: TGTGCCAGCAGCGTAGATGCCAGGGGCTATGGCTACACCTTC. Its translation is CASSVDARGYGYTF.

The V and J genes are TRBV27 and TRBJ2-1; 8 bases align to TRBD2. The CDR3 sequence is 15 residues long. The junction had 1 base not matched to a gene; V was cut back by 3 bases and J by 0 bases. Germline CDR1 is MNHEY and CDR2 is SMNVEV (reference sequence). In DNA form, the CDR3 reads TGTGCCAGCAGTTTTAGCGGGATCTCCTACAATGAGCAGTTCTTC. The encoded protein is CASSFSGISYNEQFF.

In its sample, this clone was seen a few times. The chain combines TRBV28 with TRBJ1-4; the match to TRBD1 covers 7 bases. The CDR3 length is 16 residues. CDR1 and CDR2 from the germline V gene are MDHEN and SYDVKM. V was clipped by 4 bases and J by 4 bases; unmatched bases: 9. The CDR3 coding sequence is TGTGCCAGCAGTTCCTCTCGACAGGGAGGTAATGAAAAACTGTTTTTT. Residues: CASSSSRQGGNEKLFF.

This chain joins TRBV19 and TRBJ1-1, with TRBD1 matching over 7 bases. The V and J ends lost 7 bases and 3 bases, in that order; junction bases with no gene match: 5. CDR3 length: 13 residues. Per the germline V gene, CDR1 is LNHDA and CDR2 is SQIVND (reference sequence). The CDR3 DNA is TGTGCCAGTATAGACAGGGAGTACACTGAAGCTTTCTTT. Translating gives CASIDREYTEAFF.

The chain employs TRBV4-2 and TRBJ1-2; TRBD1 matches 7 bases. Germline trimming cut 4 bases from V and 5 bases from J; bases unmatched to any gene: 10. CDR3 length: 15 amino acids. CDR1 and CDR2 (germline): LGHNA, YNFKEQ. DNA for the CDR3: TGTGCCAGCAGCCCTGGGGACAGCAACGATTATGGCTACACCTTC. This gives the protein CASSPGDSNDYGYTF.

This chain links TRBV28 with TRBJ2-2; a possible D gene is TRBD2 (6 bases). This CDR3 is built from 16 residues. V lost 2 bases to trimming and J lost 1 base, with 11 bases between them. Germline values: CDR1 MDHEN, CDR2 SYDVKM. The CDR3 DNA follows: TGTGCCAGCAGTTTAGTGCTAGCGCTGAACACCGGGGAGCTGTTTTTT. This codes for CASSLVLALNTGELFF.

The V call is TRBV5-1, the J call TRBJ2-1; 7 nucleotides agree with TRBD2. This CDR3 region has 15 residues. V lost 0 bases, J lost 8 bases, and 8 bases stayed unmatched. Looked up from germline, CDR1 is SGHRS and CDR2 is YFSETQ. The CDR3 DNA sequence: TGCGCCAGCAGCTTGGCGACTAGCACGGTCGATGAGCAGTTCTTC. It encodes CASSLATSTVDEQFF.

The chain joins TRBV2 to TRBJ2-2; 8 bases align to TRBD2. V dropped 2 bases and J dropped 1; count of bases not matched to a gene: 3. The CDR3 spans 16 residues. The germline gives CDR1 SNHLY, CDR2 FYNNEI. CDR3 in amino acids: CASSESLAGNTGELFF. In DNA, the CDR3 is TGTGCCAGCAGTGAAAGCCTAGCGGGGAACACCGGGGAGCTGTTTTTT.

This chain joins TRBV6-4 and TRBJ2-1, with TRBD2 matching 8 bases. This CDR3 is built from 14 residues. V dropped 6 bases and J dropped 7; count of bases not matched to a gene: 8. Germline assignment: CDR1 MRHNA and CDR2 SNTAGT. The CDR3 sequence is CASSREGGTNEQFF. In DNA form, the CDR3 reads TGTGCCAGCAGCCGGGAGGGAGGGACTAATGAGCAGTTCTTC.

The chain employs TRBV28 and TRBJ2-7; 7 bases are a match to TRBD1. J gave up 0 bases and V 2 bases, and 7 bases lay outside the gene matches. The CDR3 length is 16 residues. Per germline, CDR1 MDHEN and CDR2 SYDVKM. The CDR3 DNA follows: TGTGCCAGCAGTTTAGGCCCCCGGGACAGCTCCTACGAGCAGTACTTC. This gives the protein CASSLGPRDSSYEQYF.